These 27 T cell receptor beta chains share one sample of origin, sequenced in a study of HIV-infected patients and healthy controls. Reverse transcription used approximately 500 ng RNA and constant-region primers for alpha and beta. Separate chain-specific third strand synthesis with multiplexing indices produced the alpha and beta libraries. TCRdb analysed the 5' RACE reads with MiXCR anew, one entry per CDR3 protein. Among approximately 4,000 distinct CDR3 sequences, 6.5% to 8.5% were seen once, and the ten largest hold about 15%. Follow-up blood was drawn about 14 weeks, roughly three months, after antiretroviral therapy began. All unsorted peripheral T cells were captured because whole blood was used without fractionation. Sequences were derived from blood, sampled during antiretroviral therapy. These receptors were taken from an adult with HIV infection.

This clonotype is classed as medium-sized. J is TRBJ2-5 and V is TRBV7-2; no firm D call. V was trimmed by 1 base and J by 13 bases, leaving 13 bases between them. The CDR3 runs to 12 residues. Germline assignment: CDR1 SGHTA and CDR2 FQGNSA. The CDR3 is CASSLGPARRYF. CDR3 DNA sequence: TGTGCCAGCAGCTTAGGTCCCGCTCGGAGGTACTTC.

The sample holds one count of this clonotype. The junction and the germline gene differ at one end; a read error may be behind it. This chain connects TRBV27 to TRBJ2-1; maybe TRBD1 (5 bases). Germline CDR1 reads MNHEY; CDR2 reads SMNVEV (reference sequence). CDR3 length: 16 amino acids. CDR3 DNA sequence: TGTGTCAGCAGTAGGGTCAGGGCCTCTTCAAACGATGAGCAGTTCTTC. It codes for CVSSRVRASSNDEQFF.

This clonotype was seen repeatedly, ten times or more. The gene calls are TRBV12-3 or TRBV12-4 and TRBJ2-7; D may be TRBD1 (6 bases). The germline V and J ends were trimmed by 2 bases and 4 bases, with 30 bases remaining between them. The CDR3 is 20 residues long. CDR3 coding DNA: TGTGCCAGCAGTTTAACGTGGGGGAGTCGTGGGGCAGGGGACCAATACGAGCAGTACTTC. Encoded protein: CASSLTWGSRGAGDQYEQYF.

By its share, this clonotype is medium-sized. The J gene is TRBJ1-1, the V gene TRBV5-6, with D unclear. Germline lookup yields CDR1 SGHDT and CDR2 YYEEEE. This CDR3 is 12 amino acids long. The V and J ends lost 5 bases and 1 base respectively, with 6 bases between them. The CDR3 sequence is CASSNKNTEAFF. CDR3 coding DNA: TGTGCCAGCAGTAATAAGAACACTGAAGCTTTCTTT.

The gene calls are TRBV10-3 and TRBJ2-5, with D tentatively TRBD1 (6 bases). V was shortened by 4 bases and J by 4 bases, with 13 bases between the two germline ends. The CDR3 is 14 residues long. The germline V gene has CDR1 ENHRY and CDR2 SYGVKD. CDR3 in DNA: TGTGCCATCAGTGTGGAGAGGGGGAGAGAGACCCAGTACTTC. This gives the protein CAISVERGRETQYF.

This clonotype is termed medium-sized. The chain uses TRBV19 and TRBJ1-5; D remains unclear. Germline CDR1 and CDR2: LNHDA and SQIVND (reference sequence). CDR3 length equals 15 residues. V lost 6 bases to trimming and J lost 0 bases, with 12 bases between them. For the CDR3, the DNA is TGTGCCAGTAGGCAGGTGCTCTATAGCAATCAGCCCCAGCATTTT. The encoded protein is CASRQVLYSNQPQHF.

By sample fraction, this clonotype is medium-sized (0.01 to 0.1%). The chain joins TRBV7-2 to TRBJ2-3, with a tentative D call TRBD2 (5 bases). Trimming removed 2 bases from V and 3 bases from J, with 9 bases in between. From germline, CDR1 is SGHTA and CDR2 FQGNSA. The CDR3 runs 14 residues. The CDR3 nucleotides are TGTGCCAGCAGCTTAACCCGGGATACAGATACGCAGTATTTT. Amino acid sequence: CASSLTRDTDTQYF.

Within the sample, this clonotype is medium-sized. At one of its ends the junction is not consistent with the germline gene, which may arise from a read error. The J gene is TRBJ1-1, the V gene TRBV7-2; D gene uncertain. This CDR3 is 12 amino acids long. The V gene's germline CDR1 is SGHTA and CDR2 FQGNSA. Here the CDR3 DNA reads TGTGCCAGCAGCTTAGGGACGCAGATCAAGATCTTT. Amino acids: CASSLGTQIKIF.

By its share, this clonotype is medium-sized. The CDR3 sequence: CGQHAHTGYNEQYV. The DNA for the CDR3 is TGTGGCCAACATGCTCACACAGGGTACAACGAGCAGTACGTC. The chain combines TRBV6-5 with TRBJ2-7; tentative D call: TRBD1 (6 bases). CDR3 size: 14 residues. Looked up from germline, CDR1 is MNHEY and CDR2 is SVGAGI.

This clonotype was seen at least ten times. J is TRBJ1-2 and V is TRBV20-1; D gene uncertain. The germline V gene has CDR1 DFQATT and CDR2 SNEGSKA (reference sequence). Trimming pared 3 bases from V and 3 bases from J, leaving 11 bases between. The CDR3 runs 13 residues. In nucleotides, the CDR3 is TGCAGTGCTAGTACGGGGAAGGACTATGGCTACACCTTC. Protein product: CSASTGKDYGYTF.

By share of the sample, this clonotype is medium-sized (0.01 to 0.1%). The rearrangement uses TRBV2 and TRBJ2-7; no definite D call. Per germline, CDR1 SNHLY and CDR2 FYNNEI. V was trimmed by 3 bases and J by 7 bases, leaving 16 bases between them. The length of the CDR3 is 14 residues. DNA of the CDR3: TGTGCCAGCAGTGAGGCGAAGGTATTGGAGGAGCAGTACTTC. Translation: CASSEAKVLEEQYF.

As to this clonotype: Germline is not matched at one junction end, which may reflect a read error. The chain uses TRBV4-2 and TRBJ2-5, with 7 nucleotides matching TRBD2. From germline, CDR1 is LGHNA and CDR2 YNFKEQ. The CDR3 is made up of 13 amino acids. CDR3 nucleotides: TGTGTCAGCAGCCATTATAGCGGGGAGACCCAGTACTTC. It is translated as CVSSHYSGETQYF.

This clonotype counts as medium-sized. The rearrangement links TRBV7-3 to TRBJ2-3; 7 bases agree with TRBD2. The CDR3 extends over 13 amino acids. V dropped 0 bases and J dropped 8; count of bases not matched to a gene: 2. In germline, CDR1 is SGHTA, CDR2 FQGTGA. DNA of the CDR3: TGTGCCAGCAGCTTAACGGGGGGGGGTACGCAGTATTTT. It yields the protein CASSLTGGGTQYF.

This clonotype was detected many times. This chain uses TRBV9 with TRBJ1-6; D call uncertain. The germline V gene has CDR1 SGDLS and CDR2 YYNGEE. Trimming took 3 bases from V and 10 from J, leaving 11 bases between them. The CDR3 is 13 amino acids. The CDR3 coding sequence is TGTGCCAGCAGCGCCGATCAGGAGTCACCCCTCCACTTT. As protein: CASSADQESPLHF.

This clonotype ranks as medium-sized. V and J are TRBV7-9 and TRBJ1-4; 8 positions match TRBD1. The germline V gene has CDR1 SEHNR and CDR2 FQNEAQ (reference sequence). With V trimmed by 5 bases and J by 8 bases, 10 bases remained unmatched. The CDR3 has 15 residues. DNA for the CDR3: TGTGCCAGCAGCGGACGGACAGGGTTGTCGGAAAAACTGTTTTTT. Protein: CASSGRTGLSEKLFF.

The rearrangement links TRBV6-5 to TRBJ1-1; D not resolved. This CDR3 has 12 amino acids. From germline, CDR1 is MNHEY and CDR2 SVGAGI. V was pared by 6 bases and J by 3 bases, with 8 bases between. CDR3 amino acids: CASSIGDTEAFF. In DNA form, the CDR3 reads TGTGCCAGCAGCATCGGAGACACTGAAGCTTTCTTT.

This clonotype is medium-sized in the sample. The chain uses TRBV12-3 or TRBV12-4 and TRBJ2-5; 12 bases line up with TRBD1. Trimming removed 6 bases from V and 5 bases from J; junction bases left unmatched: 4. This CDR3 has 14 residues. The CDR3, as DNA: TGTGCCAGCAGGCCGGGACAGGGGGCTGAGACCCAGTACTTC. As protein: CASRPGQGAETQYF.

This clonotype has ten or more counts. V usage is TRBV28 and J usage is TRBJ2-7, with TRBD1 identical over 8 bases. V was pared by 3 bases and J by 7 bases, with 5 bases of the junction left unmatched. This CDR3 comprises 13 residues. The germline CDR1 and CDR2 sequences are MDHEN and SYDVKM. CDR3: CASSFRGLGEQYV. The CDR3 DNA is TGTGCCAGCAGTTTCAGGGGGCTGGGGGAGCAGTACGTC.

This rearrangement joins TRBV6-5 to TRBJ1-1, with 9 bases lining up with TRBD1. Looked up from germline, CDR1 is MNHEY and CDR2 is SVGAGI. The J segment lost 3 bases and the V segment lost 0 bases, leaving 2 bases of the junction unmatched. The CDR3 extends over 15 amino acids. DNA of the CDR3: TGTGCCAGCAGTTACTCGGACAGGGGTCACACTGAAGCTTTCTTT. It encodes CASSYSDRGHTEAFF.

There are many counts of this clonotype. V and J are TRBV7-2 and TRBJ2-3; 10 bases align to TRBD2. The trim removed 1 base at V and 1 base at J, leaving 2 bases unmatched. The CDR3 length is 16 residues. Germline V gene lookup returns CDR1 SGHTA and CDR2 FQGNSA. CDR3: CASSLGGTSGTDTQYF. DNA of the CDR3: TGTGCCAGCAGCTTAGGAGGGACTAGCGGCACAGATACGCAGTATTTT. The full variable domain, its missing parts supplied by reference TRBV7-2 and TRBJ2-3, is GAGVSQSPSNKVTEKGKDVELRCDPISGHTALYWYRQSLGQGLEFLIYFQGNSAPDKSGLPSDRFSAERTGGSVSTLTIQRTQQEDSAVYLCASSLGGTSGTDTQYFGPGTRLTVL.

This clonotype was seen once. CDR3 protein: CASSLDGGRSDTQYF. The DNA for the CDR3 is TGTGCCAGCAGTTTAGACGGGGGGCGCTCAGATACGCAGTATTTT. The chain combines TRBV12-3 or TRBV12-4 with TRBJ2-3; weak D call: TRBD2 (7 bases). Trimming removed 1 base from V and 4 bases from J, with 12 bases in between. This CDR3 spans 15 amino acids.

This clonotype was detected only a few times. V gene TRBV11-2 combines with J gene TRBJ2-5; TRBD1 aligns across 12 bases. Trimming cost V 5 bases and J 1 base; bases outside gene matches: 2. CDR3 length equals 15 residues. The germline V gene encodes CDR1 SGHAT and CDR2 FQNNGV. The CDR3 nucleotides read TGTGCCAGCAGCCGGGACAGGGGGCCCCAAGAGACCCAGTACTTC. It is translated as CASSRDRGPQETQYF. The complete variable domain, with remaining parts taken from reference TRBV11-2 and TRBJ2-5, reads EAGVAQSPRYKIIEKRQSVAFWCNPISGHATLYWYQQILGQGPKLLIQFQNNGVVDDSQLPKDRFSAERLKGVDSTLKIQPAKLEDSAVYLCASSRDRGPQETQYFGPGTRLLVL.

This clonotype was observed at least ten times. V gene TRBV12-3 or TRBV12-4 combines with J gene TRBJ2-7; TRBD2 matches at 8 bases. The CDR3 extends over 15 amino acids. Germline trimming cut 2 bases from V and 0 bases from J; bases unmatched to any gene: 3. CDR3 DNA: TGTGCCAGCAGTTTAATCAGCGGGGGCTCCTACGAGCAGTACTTC. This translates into CASSLISGGSYEQYF.

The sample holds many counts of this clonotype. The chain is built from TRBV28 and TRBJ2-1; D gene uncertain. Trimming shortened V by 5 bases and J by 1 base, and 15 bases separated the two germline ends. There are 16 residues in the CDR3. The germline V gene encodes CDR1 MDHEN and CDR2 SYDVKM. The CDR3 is CASSPHPGLSYNEQFF. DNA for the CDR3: TGTGCCAGCAGTCCTCATCCTGGATTATCCTACAATGAGCAGTTCTTC. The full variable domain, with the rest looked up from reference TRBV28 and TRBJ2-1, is DVKVTQSSRYLVKRTGEKVFLECVQDMDHENMFWYRQDPGLGLRLIYFSYDVKMKEKGDIPEGYSVSREKKERFSLILESASTNQTSMYLCASSPHPGLSYNEQFFGPGTRLTVL.

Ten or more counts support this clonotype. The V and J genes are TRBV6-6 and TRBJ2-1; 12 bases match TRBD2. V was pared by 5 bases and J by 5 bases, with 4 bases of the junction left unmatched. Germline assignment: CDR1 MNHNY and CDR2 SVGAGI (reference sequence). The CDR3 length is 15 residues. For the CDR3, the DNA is TGTGCCAGCAGTGTGCGACTAGCGGGGGACAATGAGCAGTTCTTC. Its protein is CASSVRLAGDNEQFF.

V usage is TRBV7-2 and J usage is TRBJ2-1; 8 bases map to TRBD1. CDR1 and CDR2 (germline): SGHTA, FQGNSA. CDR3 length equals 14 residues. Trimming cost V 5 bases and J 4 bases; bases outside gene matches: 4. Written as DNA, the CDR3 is TGTGCCAGCAGCGGGGACAGGAGATACAATGAGCAGTTCTTC. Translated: CASSGDRRYNEQFF.

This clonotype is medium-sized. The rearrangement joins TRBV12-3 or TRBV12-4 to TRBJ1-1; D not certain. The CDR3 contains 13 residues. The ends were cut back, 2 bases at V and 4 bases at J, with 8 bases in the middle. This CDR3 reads CASSLSRITEAFF. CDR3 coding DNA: TGTGCCAGCAGTTTATCGAGGATCACTGAAGCTTTCTTT.